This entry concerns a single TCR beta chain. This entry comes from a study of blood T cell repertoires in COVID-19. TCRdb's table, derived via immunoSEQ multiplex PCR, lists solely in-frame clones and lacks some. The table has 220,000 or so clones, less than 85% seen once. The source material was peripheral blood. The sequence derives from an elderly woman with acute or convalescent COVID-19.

DNA for the CDR3: TGTGCCAGCAGCGTAGTAGATAGCGGGACCTACAATGAGCAGTTCTTC. Its protein product is CASSVVDSGTYNEQFF. V is TRBV9 and J is TRBJ2-1; 8 bases agree with TRBD2. The CDR3 runs to 16 residues. CDR1 and CDR2 (germline): SGDLS, YYNGEE. After removal of 0 bases from V and 2 bases from J, the junction contained 4 bases not matched to a gene.